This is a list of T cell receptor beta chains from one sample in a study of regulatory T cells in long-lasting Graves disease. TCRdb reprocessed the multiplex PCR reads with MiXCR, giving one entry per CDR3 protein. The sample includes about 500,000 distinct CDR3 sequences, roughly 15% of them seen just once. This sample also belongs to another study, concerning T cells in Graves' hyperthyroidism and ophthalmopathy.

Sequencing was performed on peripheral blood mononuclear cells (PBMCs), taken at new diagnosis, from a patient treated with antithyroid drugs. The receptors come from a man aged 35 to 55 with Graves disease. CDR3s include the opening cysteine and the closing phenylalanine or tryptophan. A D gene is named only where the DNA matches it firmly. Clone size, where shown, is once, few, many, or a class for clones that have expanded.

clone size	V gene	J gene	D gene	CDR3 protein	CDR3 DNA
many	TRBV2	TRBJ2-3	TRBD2	CASSETSGRSNTQYF	TGTGCCAGCAGTGAGACTAGCGGGAGGTCAAATACGCAGTATTTT
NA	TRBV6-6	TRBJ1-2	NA	CASSYSTGTGYTF	TGTGCCAGCAGTTACTCGACAGGAACTGGCTACACCTTC
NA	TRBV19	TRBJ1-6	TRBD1	CASSITGGKSPLHF	TGTGCCAGTAGTATAACAGGGGGAAAGTCACCCCTCCACTTT
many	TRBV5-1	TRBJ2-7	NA	CASSSTVTSDHEQYF	TGCGCCAGCAGCTCGACAGTCACTTCGGACCACGAGCAGTACTTC
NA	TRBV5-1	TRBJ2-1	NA	CASSHTGEQFF	TGCGCCAGCAGCCACACGGGTGAGCAGTTCTTC
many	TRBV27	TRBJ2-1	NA	CASSDTTTEQFF	TGTGCCAGCAGTGACACTACGACTGAGCAGTTCTTC
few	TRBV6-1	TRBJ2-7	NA	CASRDSPTYEQYF	TGTGCCAGCAGGGACTCCCCAACCTACGAGCAGTACTTC
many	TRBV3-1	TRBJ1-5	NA	CASSQDINQPQHF	TGTGCCAGCAGCCAAGATATTAATCAGCCCCAGCATTTT
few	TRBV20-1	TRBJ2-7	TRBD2	CSARDPGGASSYEQYF	TGCAGTGCTAGAGATCCGGGGGGGGCGAGCTCCTACGAGCAGTACTTC
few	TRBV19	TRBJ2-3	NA	CASTREASSTDTQYF	TGTGCCAGTACCCGCGAAGCTTCAAGCACAGATACGCAGTATTTT
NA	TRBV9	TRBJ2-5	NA	CASSVEGVGETQYF	TGTGCCAGCAGCGTAGAGGGCGTGGGGGAGACCCAGTACTTC
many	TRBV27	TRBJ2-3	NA	CASSLLGWGTDTQYF	TGTGCCAGCAGTTTACTGGGGTGGGGCACAGATACGCAGTATTTT
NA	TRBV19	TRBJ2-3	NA	CASSAGSGRTDTQYF	TGTGCCAGTAGTGCCGGCAGCGGCCGCACAGATACGCAGTATTTT
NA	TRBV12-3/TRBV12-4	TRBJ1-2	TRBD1	CASTRGQGRYGYTF	TGTGCCAGCACCAGGGGACAGGGACGATATGGCTACACCTTC
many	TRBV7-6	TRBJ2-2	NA	CASSRIISGTTNTGELFF	TGTGCCAGCAGCCGCATTATCTCCGGGACAACGAACACCGGGGAGCTGTTTTTT
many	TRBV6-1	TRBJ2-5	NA	CASSRQDQETQYF	TGTGCCAGCAGTAGACAGGACCAAGAGACCCAGTACTTC
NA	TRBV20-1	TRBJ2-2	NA	CSAREGTANTGELFF	TGCAGTGCTAGAGAAGGGACGGCGAACACCGGGGAGCTGTTTTTT
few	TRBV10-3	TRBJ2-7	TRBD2	CAISEGETSGARSSYEQYF	TGTGCCATCAGTGAAGGTGAGACTAGCGGGGCGAGAAGCTCCTACGAGCAGTACTTC
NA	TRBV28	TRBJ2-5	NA	CASSFLDYGPETQYF	TGTGCCAGCAGTTTCTTGGACTACGGTCCAGAGACCCAGTACTTC
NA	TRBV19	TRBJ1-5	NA	CASSIRGRTQPQHF	TGTGCCAGTAGTATCCGGGGGCGGACTCAGCCCCAGCATTTT
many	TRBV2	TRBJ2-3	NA	CASTVRASQYF	TGTGCCAGCACCGTACGGGCTTCGCAGTATTTT
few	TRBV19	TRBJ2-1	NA	CASSFRDSHNEQFF	TGTGCCAGTAGTTTCCGGGACTCCCACAATGAGCAGTTCTTC
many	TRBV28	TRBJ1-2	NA	CASSQGREGYTF	TGTGCCAGCAGTCAAGGACGGGAAGGCTACACCTTC
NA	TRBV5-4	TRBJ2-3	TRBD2	CASSIATSGRGASTDTQYF	TGTGCCAGCAGCATAGCGACTAGCGGGAGGGGTGCTAGCACAGATACGCAGTATTTT
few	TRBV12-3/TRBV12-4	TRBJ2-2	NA	CASSWGDIRLELFF	TGTGCCAGCAGTTGGGGAGACATTCGGTTAGAGCTGTTTTTT
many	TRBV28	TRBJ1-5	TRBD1	CASRKPTGVRPQHF	TGTGCCAGCAGGAAACCAACAGGGGTTCGGCCCCAGCATTTT
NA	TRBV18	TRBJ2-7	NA	CASSPARSSYEQYF	TGTGCCAGCTCGCCCGCAAGGAGCTCCTACGAGCAGTACTTC
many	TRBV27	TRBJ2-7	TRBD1	CASSHRGHEQYF	TGTGCCAGCAGTCACAGGGGCCACGAGCAGTACTTC
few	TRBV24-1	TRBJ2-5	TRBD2	CATSDVGTSSQETQYF	TGTGCCACCAGTGACGTCGGGACTAGCAGTCAAGAGACCCAGTACTTC
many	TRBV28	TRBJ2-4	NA	CASREIAKNIQYF	TGTGCCAGCAGAGAGATAGCCAAAAACATTCAGTACTTC
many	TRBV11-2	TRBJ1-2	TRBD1	CASSPRTGKYGYTF	TGTGCCAGCAGCCCTCGGACAGGAAAATATGGCTACACCTTC
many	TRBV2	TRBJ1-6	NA	CATRARDNSPLHF	TGTGCCACCAGGGCCAGGGATAATTCACCCCTCCACTTT
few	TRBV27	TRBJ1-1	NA	CASTRDKGDSTEAFF	TGTGCCAGCACCCGGGACAAAGGGGACTCCACTGAAGCTTTCTTT
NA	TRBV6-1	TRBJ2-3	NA	CASRLTGSSTDTQYF	TGTGCCAGCAGACTGACAGGTTCTAGCACAGATACGCAGTATTTT
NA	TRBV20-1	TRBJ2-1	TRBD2	CSATVAGGGYNEQFF	TGCAGTGCTACCGTGGCGGGAGGGGGGTACAATGAGCAGTTCTTC
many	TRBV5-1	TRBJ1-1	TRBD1	CASRGQARGSVLVPKNTEAFF	TGCGCCAGCAGGGGACAGGCGAGAGGCTCCGTCCTCGTACCTAAGAACACTGAAGCTTTCTTT
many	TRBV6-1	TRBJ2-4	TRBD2	CASRPTGTSGPLAKNIQYF	TGTGCCAGCAGGCCAACCGGGACTAGCGGCCCACTAGCCAAAAACATTCAGTACTTC
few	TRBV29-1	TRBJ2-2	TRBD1	CSVGGDRSNKIAGELFF	TGCAGCGTTGGTGGGGACAGGAGTAACAAAATCGCCGGGGAGCTGTTTTTT
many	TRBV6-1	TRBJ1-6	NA	CASSGRDAGRSGNSPLHF	TGTGCCAGCAGTGGCCGGGACGCAGGAAGATCGGGTAATTCACCCCTCCACTTT